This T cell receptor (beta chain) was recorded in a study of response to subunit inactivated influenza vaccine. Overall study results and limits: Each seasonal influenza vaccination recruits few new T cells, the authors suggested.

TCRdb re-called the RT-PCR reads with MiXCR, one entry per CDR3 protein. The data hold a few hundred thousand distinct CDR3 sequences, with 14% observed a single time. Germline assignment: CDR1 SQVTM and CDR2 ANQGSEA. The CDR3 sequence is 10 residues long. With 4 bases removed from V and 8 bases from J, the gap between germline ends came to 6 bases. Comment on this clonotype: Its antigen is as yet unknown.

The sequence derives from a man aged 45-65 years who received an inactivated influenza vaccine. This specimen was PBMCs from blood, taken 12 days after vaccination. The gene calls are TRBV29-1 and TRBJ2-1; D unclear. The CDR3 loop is CSVGGHEQFF. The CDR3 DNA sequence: TGCAGCGTTGGTGGCCATGAGCAGTTCTTC.